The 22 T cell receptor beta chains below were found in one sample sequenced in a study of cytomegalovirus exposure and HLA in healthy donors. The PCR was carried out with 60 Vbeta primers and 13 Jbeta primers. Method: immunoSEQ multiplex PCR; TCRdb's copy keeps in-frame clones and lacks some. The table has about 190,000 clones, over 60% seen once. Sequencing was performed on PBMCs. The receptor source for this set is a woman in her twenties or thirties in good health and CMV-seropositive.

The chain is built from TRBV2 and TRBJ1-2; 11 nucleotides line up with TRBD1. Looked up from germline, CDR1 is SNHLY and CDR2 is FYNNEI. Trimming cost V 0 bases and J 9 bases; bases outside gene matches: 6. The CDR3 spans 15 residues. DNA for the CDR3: TGTGCCAGCAGTGAAGCACGGACAGGGGGCACTAGCTACACCTTC. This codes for CASSEARTGGTSYTF.

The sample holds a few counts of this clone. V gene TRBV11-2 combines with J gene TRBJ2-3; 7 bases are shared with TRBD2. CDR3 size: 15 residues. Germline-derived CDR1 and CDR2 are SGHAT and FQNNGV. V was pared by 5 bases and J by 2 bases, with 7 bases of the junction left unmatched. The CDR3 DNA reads TGTGCCAGCAGCATCCGGACTAGTCCCACAGATACGCAGTATTTT. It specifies CASSIRTSPTDTQYF.

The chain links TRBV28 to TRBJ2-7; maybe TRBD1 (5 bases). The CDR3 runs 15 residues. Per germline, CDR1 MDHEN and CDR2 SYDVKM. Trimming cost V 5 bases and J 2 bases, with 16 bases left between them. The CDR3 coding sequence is TGTGCCAGCAGTCCCCGAGGACACCCTCCCTACGAGCAGTACTTC. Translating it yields CASSPRGHPPYEQYF.

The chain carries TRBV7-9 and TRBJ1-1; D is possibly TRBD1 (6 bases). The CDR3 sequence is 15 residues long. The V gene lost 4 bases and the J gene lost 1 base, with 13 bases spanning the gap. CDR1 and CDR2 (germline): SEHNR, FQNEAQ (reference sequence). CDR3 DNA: TGTGCCAGCAGCTCCCCCGGGACAAAGAACACTGAAGCTTTCTTT. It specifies CASSSPGTKNTEAFF.

The CDR3 nucleotides are TGTGCCTGGAGTGTACGACTGATGAACACTGAAGCTTTCTTT. This codes for CAWSVRLMNTEAFF. The J gene is TRBJ1-1, the V gene TRBV30; D call uncertain. The CDR3 sequence is 14 residues long. The germline gives CDR1 GTSNPN, CDR2 SVGIG (reference sequence). The germline V and J ends were trimmed by 0 bases and 0 bases, with 8 bases remaining between them.

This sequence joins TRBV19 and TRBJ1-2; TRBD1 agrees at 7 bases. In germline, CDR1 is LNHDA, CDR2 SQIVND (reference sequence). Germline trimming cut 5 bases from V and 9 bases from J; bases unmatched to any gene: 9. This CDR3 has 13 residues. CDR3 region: CASSPTGTASYTF. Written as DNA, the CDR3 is TGTGCCAGTAGTCCGACCGGGACAGCTAGCTACACCTTC.

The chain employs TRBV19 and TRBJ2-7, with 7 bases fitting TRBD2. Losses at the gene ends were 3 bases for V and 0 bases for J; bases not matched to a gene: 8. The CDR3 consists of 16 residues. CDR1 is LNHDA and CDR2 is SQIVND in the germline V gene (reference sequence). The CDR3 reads CASSISSGKSSYEQYF. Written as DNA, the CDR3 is TGTGCCAGTAGTATCTCTAGCGGTAAATCCTCCTACGAGCAGTACTTC.

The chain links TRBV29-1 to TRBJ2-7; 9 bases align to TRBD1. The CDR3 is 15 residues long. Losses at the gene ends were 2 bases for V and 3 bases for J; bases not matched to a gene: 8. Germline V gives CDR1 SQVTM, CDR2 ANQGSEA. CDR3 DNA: TGCAGCGTTGAACTTCCCGGGACAGGGTACTACGAGCAGTACTTC. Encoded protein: CSVELPGTGYYEQYF.

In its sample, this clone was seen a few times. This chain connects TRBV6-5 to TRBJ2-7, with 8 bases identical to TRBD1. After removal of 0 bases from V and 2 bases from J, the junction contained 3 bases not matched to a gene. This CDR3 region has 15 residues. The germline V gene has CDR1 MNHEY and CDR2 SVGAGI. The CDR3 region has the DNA TGTGCCAGCAGTTACTCCGGGACAGGTCCCTACGAGCAGTACTTC. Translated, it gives CASSYSGTGPYEQYF.

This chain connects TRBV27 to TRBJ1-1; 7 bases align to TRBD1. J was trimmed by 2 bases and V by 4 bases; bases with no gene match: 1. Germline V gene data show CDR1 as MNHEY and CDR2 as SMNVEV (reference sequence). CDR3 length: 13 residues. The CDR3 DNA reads TGTGCCAGCAGTTGGGACAGAAACACTGAAGCTTTCTTT. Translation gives CASSWDRNTEAFF.

The CDR3 nucleotides are TGCGCCAGCAGCTTGGACCGGTTCCCCCTCCACTTT. It encodes CASSLDRFPLHF. This sequence joins TRBV5-1 and TRBJ1-6; D is unclear. Per germline, CDR1 SGHRS and CDR2 YFSETQ. Trimming cost V 0 bases and J 13 bases, with 8 bases left between them. The CDR3 is 12 residues long.

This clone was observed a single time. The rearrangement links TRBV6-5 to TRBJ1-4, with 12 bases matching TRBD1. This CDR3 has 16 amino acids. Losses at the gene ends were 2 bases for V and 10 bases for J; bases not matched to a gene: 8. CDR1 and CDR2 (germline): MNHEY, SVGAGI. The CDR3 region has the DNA TGTGCCAGCAGTTACGCGACCGGGACAGGGGGCGGAAAACTGTTTTTT. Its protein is CASSYATGTGGGKLFF.

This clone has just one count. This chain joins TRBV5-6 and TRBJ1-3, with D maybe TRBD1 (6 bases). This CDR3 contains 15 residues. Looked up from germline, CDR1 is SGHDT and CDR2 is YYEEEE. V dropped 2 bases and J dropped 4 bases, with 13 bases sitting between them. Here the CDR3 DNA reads TGTGCCAGCAGCTTTCAAGTAAGGGGGGGAAACACCATATATTTT. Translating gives CASSFQVRGGNTIYF.

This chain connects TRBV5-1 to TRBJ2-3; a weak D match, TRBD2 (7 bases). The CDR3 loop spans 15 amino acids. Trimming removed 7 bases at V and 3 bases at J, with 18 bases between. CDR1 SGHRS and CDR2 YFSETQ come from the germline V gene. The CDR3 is CASSSGGGRTDTQYF. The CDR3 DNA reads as TGCGCCAGCTCCTCGGGGGGCGGAAGAACAGATACGCAGTATTTT.

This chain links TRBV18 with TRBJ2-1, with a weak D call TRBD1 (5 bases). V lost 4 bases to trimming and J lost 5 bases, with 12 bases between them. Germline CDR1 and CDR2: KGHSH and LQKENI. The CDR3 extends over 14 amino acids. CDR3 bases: TGTGCCAGCTCACTCCGGACACCCGACAATGAGCAGTTCTTC. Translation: CASSLRTPDNEQFF.

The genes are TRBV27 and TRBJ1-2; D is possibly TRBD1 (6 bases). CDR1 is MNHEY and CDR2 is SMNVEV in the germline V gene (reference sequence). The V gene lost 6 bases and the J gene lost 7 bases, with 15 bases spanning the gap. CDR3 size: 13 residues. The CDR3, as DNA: TGTGCCAGCAGATCCACAGGGCTAGCTGGCTACACCTTC. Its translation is CASRSTGLAGYTF.

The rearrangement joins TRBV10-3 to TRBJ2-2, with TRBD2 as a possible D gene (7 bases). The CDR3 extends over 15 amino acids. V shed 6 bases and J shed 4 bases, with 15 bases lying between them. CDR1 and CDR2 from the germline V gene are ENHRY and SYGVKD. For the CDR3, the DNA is TGTGCCATCAGGGAAATTCGGGGGGCCACCGGGGAGCTGTTTTTT. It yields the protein CAIREIRGATGELFF.

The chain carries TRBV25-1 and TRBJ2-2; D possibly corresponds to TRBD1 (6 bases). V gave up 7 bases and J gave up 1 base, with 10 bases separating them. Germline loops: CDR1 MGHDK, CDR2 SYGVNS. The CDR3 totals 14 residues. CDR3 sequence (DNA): TGTGCCAGCACACCGGGACAGAACACCGGGGAGCTGTTTTTT. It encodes CASTPGQNTGELFF.

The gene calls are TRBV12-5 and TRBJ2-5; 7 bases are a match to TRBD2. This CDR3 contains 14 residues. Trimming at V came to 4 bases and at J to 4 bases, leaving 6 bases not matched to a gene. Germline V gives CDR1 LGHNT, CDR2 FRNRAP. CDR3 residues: CASGSNLAGETQYF. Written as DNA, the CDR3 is TGTGCTAGTGGTTCCAATTTAGCGGGAGAGACCCAGTACTTC.

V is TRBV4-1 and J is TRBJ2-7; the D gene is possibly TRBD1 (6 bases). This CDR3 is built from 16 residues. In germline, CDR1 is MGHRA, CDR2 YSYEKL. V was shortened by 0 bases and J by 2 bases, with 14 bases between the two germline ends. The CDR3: CASSQDGAGVPYEQYF. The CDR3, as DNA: TGCGCCAGCAGCCAAGATGGGGCAGGGGTCCCCTACGAGCAGTACTTC.

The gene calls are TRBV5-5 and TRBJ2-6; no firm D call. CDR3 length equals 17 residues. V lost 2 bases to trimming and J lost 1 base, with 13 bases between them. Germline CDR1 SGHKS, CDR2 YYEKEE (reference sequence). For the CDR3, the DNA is TGTGCCAGCAGCTTCTCAGGCGATGGATCTGGGGCCAACGTCCTGACTTTC. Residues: CASSFSGDGSGANVLTF.

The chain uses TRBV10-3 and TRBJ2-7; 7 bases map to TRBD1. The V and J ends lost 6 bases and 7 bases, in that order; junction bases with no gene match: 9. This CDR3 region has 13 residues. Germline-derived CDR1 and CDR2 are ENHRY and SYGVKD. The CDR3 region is CAISRTGFGEQYF. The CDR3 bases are TGTGCCATCAGCCGGACAGGTTTCGGGGAGCAGTACTTC.